This T cell receptor (beta chain) was recorded in a study of beta chain features in type 1 diabetes. This clone occurred a few times. Its antigen is as yet unknown. The identical CDR3 is also encoded by other nucleotide sequences in the sample. The V gene's germline CDR1 is MNHNY and CDR2 SVGAGI (reference sequence). This CDR3 comprises 13 residues. V lost 6 bases, J lost 4 bases, and 9 bases lay in between. General study points: Among all four CD4+ subsets, Type 1 diabetes patients had TCRB CDR3s that were moderately but significantly shorter.

The investigators reverse transcribed all of the isolated RNA, so they sequenced expressed TCRB transcripts. Repertoires were generated with immunoSEQ multiplex PCR, while TCRdb's copy carries only in-frame clones and drops some. This repertoire shows hundreds of thousands of clones, over 12% found once; its top ten account for approximately 0.042%. Specimen: naive CD4+ T cells from blood. The TCR originated in a man between 18 and 29 years old with type 1 diabetes. The chain combines TRBV6-6 with TRBJ1-4; tentatively, D is TRBD1 (5 bases). This chain's CDR3 is CASSQGRNEKLFF. CDR3 sequence (DNA): TGTGCCAGCAGCCAGGGCCGTAATGAAAAACTGTTTTTT.